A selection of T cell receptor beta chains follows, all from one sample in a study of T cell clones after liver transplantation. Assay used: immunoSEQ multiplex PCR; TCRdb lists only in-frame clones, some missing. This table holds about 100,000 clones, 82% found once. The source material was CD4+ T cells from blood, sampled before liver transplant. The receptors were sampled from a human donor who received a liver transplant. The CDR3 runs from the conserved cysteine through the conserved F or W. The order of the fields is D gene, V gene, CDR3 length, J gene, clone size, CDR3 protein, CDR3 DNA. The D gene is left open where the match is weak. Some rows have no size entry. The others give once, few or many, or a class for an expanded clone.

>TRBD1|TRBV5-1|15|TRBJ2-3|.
CASSFRQGAADTQYF
TGCGCCAGCAGCTTCAGACAGGGGGCCGCAGATACGCAGTATTTT
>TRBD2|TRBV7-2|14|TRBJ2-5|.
CASSVGGARETQYF
TGTGCCAGCAGCGTCGGGGGGGCCCGAGAGACCCAGTACTTC
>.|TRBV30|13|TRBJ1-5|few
CAWSSGLNQPQHF
TGTGCCTGGAGTTCTGGTCTTAATCAGCCCCAGCATTTT
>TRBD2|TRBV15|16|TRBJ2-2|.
CATSGSGGAHTGELFF
TGTGCCACCAGCGGTAGCGGGGGGGCGCACACCGGGGAGCTGTTTTTT
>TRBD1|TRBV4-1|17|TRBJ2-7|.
CASSQARGTGGSYEQYF
TGCGCCAGCAGCCAAGCCAGGGGGACAGGGGGCTCCTACGAGCAGTACTTC
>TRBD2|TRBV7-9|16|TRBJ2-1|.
CASSLDRLAGYNEQFF
TGTGCCAGCAGCTTAGACAGACTAGCGGGCTACAATGAGCAGTTCTTC
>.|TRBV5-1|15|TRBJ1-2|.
CASSLDPYSANGYTF
TGCGCCAGCAGCTTGGACCCGTATAGTGCGAATGGCTACACCTTC
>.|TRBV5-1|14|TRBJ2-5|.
CASSLTGTQETQYF
TGCGCCAGCAGCTTGACAGGAACCCAAGAGACCCAGTACTTC
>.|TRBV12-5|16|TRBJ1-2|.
CASGQGNPGRQYGYTF
TGTGCTAGTGGTCAAGGTAATCCAGGGAGGCAATATGGCTACACCTTC
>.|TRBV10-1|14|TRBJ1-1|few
CASSDGGGNTEAFF
TGCGCCAGCAGTGACGGAGGGGGAAACACTGAAGCTTTCTTT
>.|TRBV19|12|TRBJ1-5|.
CASSTGIRPQHF
TGTGCCAGTAGTACAGGGATCCGGCCCCAGCATTTT
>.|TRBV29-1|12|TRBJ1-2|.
CSVRGSDYGYTF
TGCAGCGTTCGCGGGTCAGACTATGGCTACACCTTC
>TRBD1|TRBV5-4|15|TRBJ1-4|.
CASSLGLDRGEKLFF
TGTGCCAGCAGCTTAGGTTTGGACAGGGGAGAAAAACTGTTTTTT